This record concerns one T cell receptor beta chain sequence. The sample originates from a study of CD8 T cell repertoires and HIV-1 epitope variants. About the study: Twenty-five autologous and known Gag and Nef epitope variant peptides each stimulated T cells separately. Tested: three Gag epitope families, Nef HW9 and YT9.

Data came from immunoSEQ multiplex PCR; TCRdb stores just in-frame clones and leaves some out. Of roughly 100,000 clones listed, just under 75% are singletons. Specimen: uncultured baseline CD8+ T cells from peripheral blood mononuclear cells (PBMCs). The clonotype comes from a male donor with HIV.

CDR3 coding DNA: TGCGCCAGCAGCCAAGATGAGTCAGGGGCCGGAAAACTGTTTTTT. Amino acids: CASSQDESGAGKLFF. This chain uses TRBV4-3 with TRBJ1-4, with a possible D match to TRBD1 (6 bases). V lost 0 bases, J lost 10 bases, and 15 bases lay in between. Germline V CDR1 and CDR2: LGHNA, YSLEER. CDR3 length: 15 amino acids.